This is a list of T cell receptor beta chains from one sample in a study of blood T cell repertoires in COVID-19. Sequencing was performed with immunoSEQ multiplex PCR; in TCRdb, only in-frame clones are kept and a portion is missing. The profile shows roughly 200,000 clones, around 85% of them singletons. Sequencing was done on a sample of peripheral blood. These receptor sequences come from a woman aged 55-75 years with acute or convalescent COVID-19. CDR3s leave out the opening cysteine and the closing phenylalanine or tryptophan.

J	V	CDR3
TRBJ2-1	TRBV11-2	ASSLGGLAGRNEQF
TRBJ2-3	TRBV10-2	ASSESTVSTDTQY
TRBJ1-6	TRBV19	ASSGNSYRGYNSPLH
TRBJ2-1	TRBV5-1	ASSFLAGANNEQF
TRBJ2-1	TRBV13	ASSLTSGRSYNEQF
TRBJ1-1	TRBV3-1/TRBV3-2	ASSWGQVNTEAF
TRBJ1-1	TRBV7-9	ASSRTPPGSTEAF
TRBJ1-2	TRBV6-5	ASRAGVGTRGGYT
TRBJ1-1	TRBV6-5	ASSYLEGQGLTEAF
TRBJ2-7	TRBV6-1	ASSEMISGSSYEQY
TRBJ1-1	TRBV9	ASSVGQGAKAF
TRBJ1-3	TRBV11-3	ASRQNPGDSGNTIY
TRBJ1-1	TRBV6-5	AGNRGPRNTEAF
TRBJ1-2	TRBV24-1	ATSDPPGTGYT
TRBJ2-1	TRBV9	ASSVVAGVNEQF
TRBJ1-1	TRBV9	ASSVGTGVDAF
TRBJ2-1	TRBV3-1/TRBV3-2	ASSQGWEGHEQF
TRBJ1-5	TRBV28	ASRGRINQPQH
TRBJ1-2	TRBV5-4	ASSFIRGGDYGYT
TRBJ1-2	TRBV30	AWTNKENYGYT
TRBJ1-3	TRBV11-3	ASSSLTGLSGNTIY
TRBJ1-3	TRBV19	ASRRESGNTIY